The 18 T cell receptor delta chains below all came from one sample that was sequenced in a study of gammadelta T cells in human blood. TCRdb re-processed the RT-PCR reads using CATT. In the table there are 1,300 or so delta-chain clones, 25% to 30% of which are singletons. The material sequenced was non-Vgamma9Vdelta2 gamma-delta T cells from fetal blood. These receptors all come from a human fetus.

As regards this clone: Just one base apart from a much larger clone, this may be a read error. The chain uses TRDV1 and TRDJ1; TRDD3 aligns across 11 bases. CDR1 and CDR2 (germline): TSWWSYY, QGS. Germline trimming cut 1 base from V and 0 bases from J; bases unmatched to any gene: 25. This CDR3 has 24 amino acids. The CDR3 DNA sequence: TGTGCTCTTGGGGAACCGCCGTCCACGGATCGAAGCTGGGGGATACACCCGTACACCGATAAACTCATCTTT. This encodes CALGEPPSTDRSWGIHPYTDKLIF.

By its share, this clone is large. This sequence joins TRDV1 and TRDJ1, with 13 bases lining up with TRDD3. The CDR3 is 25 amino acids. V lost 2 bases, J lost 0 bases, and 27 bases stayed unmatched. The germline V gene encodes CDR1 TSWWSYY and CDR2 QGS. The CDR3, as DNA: TGTGCTCTTGGGGAATGGTATCTTCCTACACCCCTACTGGGGGATACGCCTCAGAACACCGATAAACTCATCTTT. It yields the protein CALGEWYLPTPLLGDTPQNTDKLIF.

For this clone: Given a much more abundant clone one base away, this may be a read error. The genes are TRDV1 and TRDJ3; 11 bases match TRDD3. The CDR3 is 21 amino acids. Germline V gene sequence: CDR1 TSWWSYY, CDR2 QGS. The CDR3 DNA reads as TGTGCTGTTGGGGAACTGGGGGATATTAGGGTGTTCTCCTGGGACACCCGACAGATGTTTTTC. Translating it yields CAVGELGDIRVFSWDTRQMFF.

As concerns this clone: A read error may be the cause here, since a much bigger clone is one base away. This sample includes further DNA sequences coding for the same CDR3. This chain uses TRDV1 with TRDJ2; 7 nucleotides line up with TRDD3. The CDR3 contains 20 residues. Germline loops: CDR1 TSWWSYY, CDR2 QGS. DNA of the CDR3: TGTGCTCTGGGGGAAAAGACTACGTTCAGGGGGATCATTGTGACAGCACAACTCTTCTTT. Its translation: CALGEKTTFRGIIVTAQLFF.

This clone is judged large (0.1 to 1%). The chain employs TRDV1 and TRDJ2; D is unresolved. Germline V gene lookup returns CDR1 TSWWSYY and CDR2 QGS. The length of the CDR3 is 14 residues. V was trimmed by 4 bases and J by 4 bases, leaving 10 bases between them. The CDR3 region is CALGARRPTAQLFF. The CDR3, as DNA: TGTGCTCTTGGGGCACGACGTCCGACAGCACAACTCTTCTTT.

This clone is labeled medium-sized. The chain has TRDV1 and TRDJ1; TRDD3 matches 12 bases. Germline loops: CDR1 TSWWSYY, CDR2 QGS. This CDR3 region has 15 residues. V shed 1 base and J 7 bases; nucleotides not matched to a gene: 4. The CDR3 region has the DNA TGTGCTCTTGGGGAACGCCCTGGGGGATACGCTAAACTCATCTTT. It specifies CALGERPGGYAKLIF.

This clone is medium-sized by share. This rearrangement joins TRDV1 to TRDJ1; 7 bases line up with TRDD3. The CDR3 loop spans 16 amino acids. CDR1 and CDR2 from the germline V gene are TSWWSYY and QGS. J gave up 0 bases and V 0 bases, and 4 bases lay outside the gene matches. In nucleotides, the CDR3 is TGTGCTCTTGGGGAACTTTCTGGGGGGTACACCGATAAACTCATCTTT. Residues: CALGELSGGYTDKLIF.

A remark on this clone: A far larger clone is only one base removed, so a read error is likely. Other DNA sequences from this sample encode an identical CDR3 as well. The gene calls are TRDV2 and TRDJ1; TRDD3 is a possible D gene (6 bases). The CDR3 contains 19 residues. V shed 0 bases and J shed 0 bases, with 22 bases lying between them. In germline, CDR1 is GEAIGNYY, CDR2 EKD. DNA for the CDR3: TGTGCCTGTGACACCGTATGGGGGTCTTACCGGAGGTACACCGATAAACTCATCTTT. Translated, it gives CACDTVWGSYRRYTDKLIF.

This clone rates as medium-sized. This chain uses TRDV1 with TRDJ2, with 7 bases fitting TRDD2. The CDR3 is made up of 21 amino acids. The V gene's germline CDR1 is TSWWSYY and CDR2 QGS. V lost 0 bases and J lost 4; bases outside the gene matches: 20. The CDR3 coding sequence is TGTGCTCTTGGGGAACTTTCCTACGTGGGACCTCCCAACATCGGGACAGCACAACTCTTCTTT. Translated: CALGELSYVGPPNIGTAQLFF.

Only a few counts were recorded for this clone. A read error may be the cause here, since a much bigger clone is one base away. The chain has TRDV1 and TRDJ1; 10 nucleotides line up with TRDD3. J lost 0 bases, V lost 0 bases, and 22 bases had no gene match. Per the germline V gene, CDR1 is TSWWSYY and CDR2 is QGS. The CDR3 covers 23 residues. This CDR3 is CALGELPLPPYWGIPTYTDKLIF. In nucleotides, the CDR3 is TGTGCTCTTGGGGAACTCCCCCTTCCGCCGTACTGGGGGATTCCTACTTACACCGATAAACTCATCTTT.

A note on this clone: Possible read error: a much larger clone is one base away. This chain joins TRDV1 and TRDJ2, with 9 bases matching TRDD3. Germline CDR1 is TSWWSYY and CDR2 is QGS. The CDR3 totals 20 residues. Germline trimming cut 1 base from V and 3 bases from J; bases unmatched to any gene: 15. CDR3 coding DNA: TGTGCTCTTGGGGAACGGGTGCTGACTGGGGGACACAAGATGACAGCACAACTCTTCTTT. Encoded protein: CALGERVLTGGHKMTAQLFF.

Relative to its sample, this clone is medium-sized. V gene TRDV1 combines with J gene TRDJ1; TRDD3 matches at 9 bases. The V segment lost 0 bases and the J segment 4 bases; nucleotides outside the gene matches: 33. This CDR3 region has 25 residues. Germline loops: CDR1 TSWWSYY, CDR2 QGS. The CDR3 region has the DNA TGTGCTCTTGGGGAACTTCGTTCCTACTACTGGGGGACCCGCCCGATCAGTCGGTGTGGCGATAAACTCATCTTT. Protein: CALGELRSYYWGTRPISRCGDKLIF.

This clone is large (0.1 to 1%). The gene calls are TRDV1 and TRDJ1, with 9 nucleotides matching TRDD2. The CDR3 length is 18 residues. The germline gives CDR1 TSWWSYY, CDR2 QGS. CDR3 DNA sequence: TGTGCCCTCCGCTCTCGAGCCTTCCTACGCTGGGGCACCGATAAACTCATCTTT. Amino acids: CALRSRAFLRWGTDKLIF.

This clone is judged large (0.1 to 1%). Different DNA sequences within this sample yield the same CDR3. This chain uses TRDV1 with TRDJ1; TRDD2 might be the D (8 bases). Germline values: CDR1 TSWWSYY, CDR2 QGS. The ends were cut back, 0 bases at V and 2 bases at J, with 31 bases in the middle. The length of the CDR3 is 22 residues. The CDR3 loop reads CALGELGDFLPYWGGGTDKLIF. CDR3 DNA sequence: TGTGCTCTTGGGGAACTCGGGGACTTCCTACCTTACTGGGGAGGAGGAACCGATAAACTCATCTTT.

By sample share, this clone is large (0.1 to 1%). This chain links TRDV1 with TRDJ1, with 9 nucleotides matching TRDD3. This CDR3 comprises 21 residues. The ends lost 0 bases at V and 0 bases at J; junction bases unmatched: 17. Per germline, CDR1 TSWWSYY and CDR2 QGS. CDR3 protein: CALGELGLLYWGRKYTDKLIF. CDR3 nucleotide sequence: TGTGCTCTTGGGGAACTAGGACTCCTCTACTGGGGGAGGAAGTACACCGATAAACTCATCTTT.

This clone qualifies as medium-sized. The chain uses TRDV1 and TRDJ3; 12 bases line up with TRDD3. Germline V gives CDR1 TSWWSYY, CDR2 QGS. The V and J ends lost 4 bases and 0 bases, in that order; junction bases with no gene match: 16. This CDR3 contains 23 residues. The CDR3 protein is CALGVPPFLPGGYDSWDTRQMFF. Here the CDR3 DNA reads TGTGCTCTTGGGGTCCCTCCCTTCCTCCCTGGGGGATACGACTCCTGGGACACCCGACAGATGTTTTTC.

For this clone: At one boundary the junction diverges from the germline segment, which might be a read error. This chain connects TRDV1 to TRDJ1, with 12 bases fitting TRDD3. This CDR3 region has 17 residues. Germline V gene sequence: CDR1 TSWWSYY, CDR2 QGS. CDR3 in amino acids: CALGERSTGGYTDKFIF. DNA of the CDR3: TGTGCTCTTGGGGAAAGGAGTACTGGGGGATACACCGATAAATTCATCTTT.

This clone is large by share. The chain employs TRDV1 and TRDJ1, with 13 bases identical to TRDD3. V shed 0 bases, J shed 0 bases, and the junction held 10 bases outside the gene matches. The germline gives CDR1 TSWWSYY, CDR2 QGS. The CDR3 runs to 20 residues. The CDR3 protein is CALGELPRYWGIRDTDKLIF. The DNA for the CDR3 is TGTGCTCTTGGGGAACTTCCCCGCTACTGGGGGATACGGGACACCGATAAACTCATCTTT.